A selection of T cell receptor beta chains follows, all from one sample in a study of CD8 T cells in ankylosing spondylitis. TCRdb recomputed calls from the 5' RACE reads with MiXCR, one row per CDR3 protein. The sample records roughly 440,000 distinct CDR3 sequences, 15% to 20% being singletons. The sample comprised blood, either unsorted or a sorted T cell fraction (not recorded which). The source of these receptors is a male donor with ankylosing spondylitis. CDR3s include the opening cysteine and the closing phenylalanine or tryptophan. Only part of the rows carry a size: once, few, many, or a class if the clone is expanded.

size	V	J	CDR3
many	TRBV3-1	TRBJ1-5	CASSQGLQPQHF
once	TRBV6-5	TRBJ2-1	CASSSRDFYNEQFF
NA	TRBV28	TRBJ1-6	CASRPPYSTSNSPLHF
NA	TRBV4-1	TRBJ2-7	CASSQDPTSRVEQYF
NA	TRBV5-1	TRBJ2-3	CASSWARTGIITDTQYF
NA	TRBV20-1	TRBJ1-3	CSARENKPGNTIYF
many	TRBV3-1	TRBJ2-7	CASSRHLAGGSYEQYF
NA	TRBV18	TRBJ1-3	CASSPQQGAIGNTIYF
few	TRBV12-3/TRBV12-4	TRBJ1-2	CASSSGRWTEKESNYGYTF
few	TRBV2	TRBJ2-1	CASKMGPENNEQFF
NA	TRBV11-1	TRBJ1-1	CASSLARGSAEAFF
NA	TRBV20-1	TRBJ2-3	CSAQGLAGADTQYF
many	TRBV7-3	TRBJ2-1	CASSPDRGSYNEQFF
few	TRBV6-5	TRBJ2-7	CASSYVGRSRSYEQYF
NA	TRBV5-5	TRBJ2-3	CASSRTGTAYFTDTQYF
NA	TRBV20-1	TRBJ1-5	CSARGGQLAGDQPQHF
many	TRBV6-1	TRBJ2-1	CASRSVLGRNEQFF
many	TRBV7-2	TRBJ1-1	CASSWDRWNTEAFF